The clone carrying this T cell receptor (beta chain) was observed a few times. This entry is derived from a study of blood T cell repertoires in COVID-19. The wider study: T cells, B-cell-depleted T cells, or PBMCs supplied cDNA or gDNA.

This CDR3 spans 15 amino acids. Germline V gives CDR1 SGHTA, CDR2 FQGTGA. Germline trimming cut 5 bases from V and 2 bases from J; bases unmatched to any gene: 6. Assay: immunoSEQ multiplex PCR; the TCRdb copy retains only in-frame clones and omits some. This table has 200,000 to 250,000 clones, just over 90% appearing once. The receptor was isolated from a man aged 30 to 45 with acute or convalescent COVID-19. J is TRBJ2-1 and V is TRBV7-3; TRBD2 aligns across 7 bases. The sequenced sample consisted of peripheral blood. CDR3 sequence: CASSKSGNTYNEQFF. The CDR3 bases are TGTGCCAGCAGCAAAAGCGGGAATACCTACAATGAGCAGTTCTTC.